The rows below give T cell receptor beta chains drawn from one sample of a study of CD8+ T cells in alopecia areata. Profiled with immunoSEQ multiplex PCR; TCRdb holds only in-frame clones, not every one. The sample lists approximately 110,000 clones; about 60% were seen once. The specimen comprised CD8+ T cells sorted from blood, sampled at week 24, from a patient treated with tofacitinib. The receptors come from a human donor with alopecia areata. CDR3s include the opening cysteine and the closing phenylalanine or tryptophan. A D gene is named only where the DNA matches it firmly. Rows give clone size only sometimes, using once, few, many, or a class for an expanded clone.

>TRBD1|TRBJ2-5|TRBV11-2|NA
CASSSRTGEQETQYF
TGTGCCAGCAGCTCCCGGACAGGGGAACAAGAGACCCAGTACTTC
>NA|TRBJ2-6|TRBV13|NA
CASSLGLILLDPRSGANVLTF
TGTGCCAGCAGCTTAGGCCTAATCCTACTCGACCCGCGCTCTGGGGCCAACGTCCTGACTTTC
>TRBD1|TRBJ2-1|TRBV27|few
CASSWTGINEQFF
TGTGCCAGCAGTTGGACAGGGATCAATGAGCAGTTCTTC
>TRBD1|TRBJ1-5|TRBV5-6|NA
CASSLKGSDRGNQPQHF
TGTGCCAGCAGCCTTAAAGGCAGTGACAGGGGCAATCAGCCCCAGCATTTT
>NA|TRBJ1-2|TRBV6-5|NA
CASSYSGVYYGYTF
TGTGCCAGCAGTTACTCGGGAGTGTACTATGGCTACACCTTC
>NA|TRBJ2-7|TRBV27|NA
CASSGSGSYEQYF
TGTGCCAGCAGTGGATCAGGTTCCTACGAGCAGTACTTC
>NA|TRBJ2-2|TRBV4-1|NA
CASSQGQGIGELFF
TGCGCCAGCAGCCAAGGGCAGGGGATCGGGGAGCTGTTTTTT
>NA|TRBJ2-1|TRBV19|few
CACGGVTYNEQFF
TGTGCTTGCGGTGGGGTTACCTACAATGAGCAGTTCTTC
>NA|TRBJ2-5|TRBV6-6|few
CASSSVFGGRETQYF
TGTGCCAGCAGTTCGGTCTTCGGGGGGCGAGAGACCCAGTACTTC
>TRBD1|TRBJ2-7|TRBV6-6|NA
CASSYRDRTSYEQYF
TGTGCCAGCAGTTACAGGGACAGGACATCCTACGAGCAGTACTTC
>TRBD2|TRBJ2-5|TRBV7-8|few
CASSMTSGDQETQYF
TGTGCCAGCAGCATGACTAGCGGGGACCAAGAGACCCAGTACTTC
>NA|TRBJ2-1|TRBV2|NA
CASSDEDNEQFF
TGTGCCAGCAGTGACGAGGACAATGAGCAGTTCTTC
>NA|TRBJ1-5|TRBV10-2|few
CASSGGGNQPQHF
TGCGCCAGCTCCGGGGGTGGCAATCAGCCCCAGCATTTT
>TRBD2|TRBJ2-7|TRBV14|NA
CASLRAGGYEQYF
TGTGCCAGCCTTCGAGCGGGGGGATACGAGCAGTACTTC
>NA|TRBJ2-3|TRBV7-9|NA
CASGDTSTDTQYF
TGTGCCAGCGGCGATACTAGCACAGATACGCAGTATTTT
>NA|TRBJ1-2|TRBV29-1|NA
CSVVGGSDYGYTF
TGCAGCGTTGTTGGAGGGTCAGACTATGGCTACACCTTC
>NA|TRBJ1-1|TRBV4-1|NA
CASSPLDIASRTEAFF
TGCGCCAGCAGCCCGTTGGACATCGCTAGTAGGACTGAAGCTTTCTTT
>NA|TRBJ2-7|TRBV7-6|NA
CASSPSGGASEQYF
TGTGCCAGCAGCCCCTCAGGGGGGGCCAGCGAGCAGTACTTC